A selection of T cell receptor beta chains follows, all from one sample in a study of blood T cell repertoires in COVID-19. The method was immunoSEQ multiplex PCR; TCRdb's version includes in-frame clones alone and lacks a portion of them. Seen here are about 230,000 clones, 70% to 90% observed once, and the top ten hold roughly a sixth. Sequenced sample: PBMCs or T cells enriched from blood (not recorded which). The receptors here all came from a man aged 18 to 29 who had recovered from COVID-19. CDR3s include the opening cysteine and the closing phenylalanine or tryptophan. Each record gives: V gene, J gene, D gene, clone size, CDR3 protein, CDR3 DNA. A D gene is named only where the DNA matches it firmly. Part of the rows lack a size; the others show once, few, many or a class for expanded clones.

TRBV7-3	TRBJ2-5	TRBD2	once	CASSLNGAGDRETQYF	TGTGCCAGCAGCTTAAACGGGGCGGGAGATAGAGAGACCCAGTACTTC
TRBV7-3	TRBJ2-7	.	.	CASSLGASPYEQYF	TGTGCCAGCAGCTTAGGAGCCTCCCCCTACGAGCAGTACTTC
TRBV21-1	TRBJ1-3	.	.	CASSKELRPTGTPGNTIYF	TGTGCCAGCAGCAAAGAACTTCGGCCGACAGGGACCCCTGGAAACACCATATATTTT
TRBV9	TRBJ1-1	.	few	CASSRSSGLNTEAFF	TGTGCCAGCAGCCGCTCCTCAGGGTTGAACACTGAAGCTTTCTTT
TRBV5-4	TRBJ2-5	.	.	CASSRGGHSVGETQYF	TGTGCCAGCAGCAGGGGGGGGCATTCGGTGGGAGAGACCCAGTACTTC
TRBV18	TRBJ1-1	TRBD1	.	CASSQDRSIIEAFF	TGTGCCAGCTCACAGGACAGGTCTATCATAGAAGCTTTCTTT
TRBV6-5	TRBJ1-1	.	.	CASSYGAGMNTEAFF	TGTGCCAGCAGTTACGGTGCAGGGATGAACACTGAAGCTTTCTTT
TRBV18	TRBJ1-2	TRBD1	.	CASSDREAATYGYTF	TGTGCCAGCTCGGACAGGGAGGCGGCTACCTATGGCTACACCTTC
TRBV6-4	TRBJ2-1	TRBD1	many	CASSDGTGGNEQFF	TGTGCCAGCAGCGACGGAACAGGGGGGAATGAGCAGTTCTTC
TRBV7-9	TRBJ1-5	.	few	CASSFTDQPQHF	TGTGCCAGCAGCTTTACTGATCAGCCCCAGCATTTT
TRBV7-2	TRBJ2-1	TRBD2	once	CASSLVGLAGVSVEQFF	TGTGCCAGCAGCTTAGTAGGTCTAGCGGGAGTATCGGTTGAGCAGTTCTTC
TRBV11-2	TRBJ2-5	TRBD1	.	CASNNRGLETQYF	TGTGCCAGCAATAACAGGGGGCTGGAGACCCAGTACTTC
TRBV7-7	TRBJ2-6	TRBD1	.	CASSPGTGNSGANVLTF	TGTGCTAGCAGCCCCGGGACAGGGAATTCTGGGGCCAACGTCCTGACTTTC
TRBV28	TRBJ1-1	TRBD1	.	CASKTGGWDTEAFF	TGTGCCAGCAAGACAGGGGGCTGGGACACTGAAGCTTTCTTT
TRBV15	TRBJ2-3	.	few	CATSREGRSTDTQYF	TGTGCCACCAGCAGAGAGGGGCGGTCCACAGATACGCAGTATTTT
TRBV27	TRBJ2-1	TRBD2	once	CASSTSLAGKNNEQFF	TGTGCCAGCAGTACTAGCCTAGCGGGGAAGAACAATGAGCAGTTCTTC
TRBV20-1	TRBJ1-2	TRBD1	.	CSASDRVDYGYTF	TGCAGTGCTAGTGACAGGGTTGACTATGGCTACACCTTC
TRBV7-9	TRBJ2-1	TRBD2	.	CASSFSISGGEQFF	TGTGCCAGCAGCTTCAGTATTAGCGGGGGCGAGCAGTTCTTC
TRBV19	TRBJ2-7	.	.	CASSIDKDEGYEQYF	TGTGCCAGTAGTATAGATAAGGACGAGGGCTACGAGCAGTACTTC
TRBV7-8	TRBJ1-6	TRBD1	few	CASSPGDRGNSPLHF	TGTGCCAGCAGCCCCGGGGACAGAGGTAATTCACCCCTCCACTTT
TRBV7-9	TRBJ2-5	TRBD1	few	CASSLGTGEETQYF	TGTGCCAGCAGCTTAGGTACAGGGGAAGAGACCCAGTACTTC
TRBV27	TRBJ1-2	.	.	CASSPLTPTAGYTF	TGTGCCAGCAGTCCACTAACCCCTACTGCGGGCTACACCTTC
TRBV28	TRBJ1-2	.	few	CASRQLPGVIYGYTF	TGTGCCAGCAGGCAATTACCAGGGGTGATCTATGGCTACACCTTC
TRBV5-5	TRBJ2-3	.	.	CASSPTLQSTDTQYF	TGTGCCAGCAGCCCAACATTACAAAGCACAGATACGCAGTATTTT
TRBV9	TRBJ1-1	.	.	CASSVNTNTEAFF	TGTGCCAGCAGCGTGAACACGAACACTGAAGCTTTCTTT
TRBV3-1/TRBV3-2	TRBJ2-5	TRBD2	.	CASSHRLAQETQYF	TGTGCCAGCAGCCACCGACTAGCTCAAGAGACCCAGTACTTC
TRBV6-5	TRBJ1-1	.	once	CASSQNTGTEAFF	TGTGCCAGCAGTCAAAACACAGGCACTGAAGCTTTCTTT
TRBV29-1	TRBJ2-7	.	.	CSALSGQSTEEQYF	TGCAGCGCCCTATCGGGACAAAGCACGGAAGAGCAGTACTTC
TRBV14	TRBJ2-7	TRBD1	.	CASSLGQVEAPLF	TGTGCCAGCAGCCTGGGACAGGTTGAAGCCCCTTTGTTC
TRBV28	TRBJ1-1	.	.	CASRTVEDTEAFF	TGTGCTTCCCGGACAGTAGAGGACACTGAAGCTTTCTTT
TRBV14	TRBJ1-1	.	.	CASSQIPGTEAFF	TGTGCCAGCAGCCAAATCCCGGGCACTGAAGCTTTCTTT
TRBV28	TRBJ2-2	TRBD2	.	CASSSGTSGIVGELFF	TGTGCCAGCAGTTCCGGGACTAGCGGGATAGTCGGGGAGCTGTTTTTT
TRBV6-1	TRBJ1-2	.	.	CASSEGPGETYGYTF	TGTGCCAGCAGTGAAGGTCCAGGGGAGACCTATGGCTACACCTTC
TRBV27	TRBJ2-1	.	few	CASSRGPSYNEQFF	TGTGCCAGCAGTCGAGGCCCCTCCTACAATGAGCAGTTCTTC
TRBV7-9	TRBJ2-5	TRBD1	.	CASSLLDRGGKTQYF	TGTGCCAGCAGCTTATTGGACAGGGGAGGGAAGACCCAGTACTTC
TRBV15	TRBJ1-6	.	.	CATSRAGDSSPLHF	TGTGCCACCAGCAGAGCAGGGGATAGTTCACCCCTCCACTTT
TRBV6-5	TRBJ1-1	TRBD1	.	CASRGQMTEAFF	TGTGCCAGCAGGGGACAGATGACTGAAGCTTTCTTT
TRBV28	TRBJ2-6	TRBD1	.	CASSPGTGKSGANVLTF	TGTGCCAGCAGTCCCGGGACAGGGAAATCTGGGGCCAACGTCCTGACTTTC
TRBV2	TRBJ2-2	.	.	CASYTGRGRDTGELFF	TGTGCCAGCTACACAGGGAGGGGCAGGGACACCGGGGAGCTGTTTTTT
TRBV7-2	TRBJ2-1	TRBD2	once	CASSLGGAGGNEQFF	TGTGCCAGCAGCTTAGGGGGAGCGGGGGGCAATGAGCAGTTCTTC
TRBV18	TRBJ2-7	TRBD2	.	CASSPGLADAEQYF	TGTGCCAGCTCACCGGGACTAGCGGACGCCGAGCAGTACTTC
TRBV6-6	TRBJ1-5	.	.	CASSYVASNQPQHF	TGTGCCAGCAGTTACGTAGCCAGTAATCAGCCCCAGCATTTT
TRBV18	TRBJ1-1	.	.	CASSPETGVGAFF	TGTGCCAGCTCACCAGAAACAGGTGTGGGAGCTTTCTTT
TRBV19	TRBJ1-2	.	.	CASSIIETGDYGYTF	TGTGCCAGTAGTATAATCGAGACAGGAGACTATGGCTACACCTTC
TRBV2	TRBJ2-1	TRBD2	.	CASRYGGLAGDPLNNEQFF	TGTGCCAGCAGATATGGTGGACTAGCGGGAGACCCACTCAACAATGAGCAGTTCTTC
TRBV29-1	TRBJ2-3	.	.	CSVRRDTDTQYF	TGCAGCGTTAGACGGGACACAGATACGCAGTATTTT
TRBV30	TRBJ1-5	TRBD1	once	CAWSRLGTADQPQHF	TGTGCCTGGAGCAGACTGGGGACAGCAGATCAGCCCCAGCATTTT
TRBV5-5	TRBJ2-1	.	.	CASSLDGRGPSYNEQFF	TGTGCCAGCAGCTTGGATGGGCGGGGCCCTTCCTACAATGAGCAGTTCTTC
TRBV5-5	TRBJ2-2	.	.	CASSLTRFPGELFF	TGTGCCAGCAGCTTGACTAGATTCCCCGGGGAGCTGTTTTTT
TRBV19	TRBJ1-6	.	.	CATRMGGSPLHF	TGTGCCACTCGAATGGGGGGTTCACCCCTCCACTTT
TRBV6-5	TRBJ1-1	.	.	CASSLRGWNTEAFF	TGTGCCAGCAGCTTGCGGGGGTGGAACACTGAAGCTTTCTTT
TRBV7-9	TRBJ2-7	.	.	CASSLVGVSPYEQYF	TGTGCCAGCAGCTTAGTCGGGGTATCCCCCTACGAGCAGTACTTC
TRBV11-3	TRBJ2-7	.	.	CASSRYPGSAYEQYF	TGTGCCAGCAGCAGATATCCGGGATCAGCCTACGAGCAGTACTTC
TRBV5-5	TRBJ2-1	.	.	CASSLAGSGHNEQFF	TGTGCCAGCAGCTTGGCTGGGTCAGGCCACAATGAGCAGTTCTTC
TRBV6-2/TRBV6-3	TRBJ2-3	TRBD1	.	CASSLTGSDTQYF	TGTGCCAGCAGTTTGACAGGGTCAGATACGCAGTATTTT
TRBV5-1	TRBJ2-7	TRBD2	.	CASSVLAGSSYEQYF	TGCGCCAGCAGCGTTCTAGCGGGTAGCTCCTACGAGCAGTACTTC
TRBV29-1	TRBJ2-1	.	once	CSVGLEEQFF	TGCAGCGTTGGACTGGAGGAGCAGTTCTTC